This TCR beta chain was retrieved from a study of blood T cell repertoires in COVID-19. Profiled with immunoSEQ multiplex PCR; TCRdb holds only in-frame clones, not every one. The table records about 110,000 clones, under 75% of them present only once. This clone came up many times. This CDR3 has 14 residues. V was shortened by 6 bases and J by 6 bases, with 15 bases between the two germline ends. Per the germline V gene, CDR1 is MNHEY and CDR2 is SMNVEV (reference sequence). Source material: peripheral blood. The receptor comes from a man at least 80 years old with acute or convalescent COVID-19. This sequence joins TRBV27 and TRBJ1-5; possible D gene TRBD1, 6 bases. DNA for the CDR3: TGTGCCAGCAGCCGGTACAGGGTCGGTCAGCCCCAGCATTTT. It yields the protein CASSRYRVGQPQHF.